This TCR beta chain comes out of a study of cytomegalovirus exposure and HLA in healthy donors (dated by TCRdb to the late 2010s). Background on the whole study: According to an earlier analysis of several hundred of the donors, about 180 million T cells yielded some 110 million unique TCR beta sequences and approximately 280 Gb of sequence data. Roughly 320 gigabases of sequencing data and roughly 81 million unique TCR sequences made up an early release that covered 500 to 650 HLA-typed donors. The genetic ancestry cluster associated with self-reported Caucasian donors included over 65% of the approximately 400 genotyped donors. The aim of the study was to test whether cataloging public T cell receptors could identify signatures of past pathogen exposure. The T cell repertoires of about 700 subjects were profiled by immunosequencing and related to cytomegalovirus serostatus. Along with the roughly 710-subject first cohort, a separate validation cohort of approximately 110 different subjects was used. The study combined high-throughput TCR immunosequencing, statistical association of individual TCRs with disease status, and machine learning to predict cytomegalovirus infection status. To study patterns of TCR occurrence, a later analysis re-analyzed previously published TCR beta repertoires from hundreds of donors and added high-resolution HLA genotyping. In the later analysis, no new phenotypic data were used to find candidate immune exposures; instead, reliance was placed on TCR beta sequences and their occurrence across donors. An earlier analysis of fewer than 700 of the donors applied high-throughput TCR beta sequencing to assess whether each TCR beta V gene segment acted as functional or pseudogenic. Alongside the repertoire data, information on donor age, sex, ethnicity and CMV serostatus was compiled. In a later genetic analysis, genome-wide SNP genotypes for about 55% of the 666 donors were used, and that subset was treated as a discovery cohort. Every discovery cohort repertoire had been produced on one sequencing platform. HLA typing included class I and class II loci at four-digit resolution. The number of donors typed differed by locus, with about 629-630 for A, B, C, DRB1 and DQB1, around 500 for DQA1, 606 for DPA1, and 450 to 480 for DPB1. Several DR-DQ haplotypes were handled as single units for association and clustering, since linkage in the cohort was strong. Among a few hundred genotyped donors of the cohort, an average of about 240,000 unique TCR beta nucleotide sequences were sequenced per donor, approximately 20% of them non-productive. Summary of the overall study and its limitations: The classifier was reported to diagnose cytomegalovirus status with high specificity and sensitivity in both the original cohort and the validation cohort. In a later analysis, TCR association rates were found to vary across HLA loci, with the most associated TCRs seen for DRB1 alleles and the fewest for HLA-C alleles. In vitro tests confirmed that a few of the cytomegalovirus-associated TCR beta chains recognize cytomegalovirus antigens. A later genetic analysis reported fewer N-insertions in productive TCRs among donors in an Asian-associated ancestry cluster than the approximately 700-donor mean. The presence/absence analyses assumed that sequencing depth was roughly uniform across donors, and that assumption may not be true. A cluster of highly shared sequence variants was judged likely to represent a technical artifact of the sequencing pipeline. Some IMGT-functional V segments, including TRBV6-2 and TRBV6-3, could not be distinguished by the 87-base-pair reads and were therefore excluded. Because counts were too low, roughly 18 rarely observed V segments, including chromosome 9 orphons, were left out of the earlier analysis of a few hundred of the donors. Strong co-occurrence of HLA alleles, especially DR and DQ, made assigning TCR associations to individual alleles difficult. Several of the top co-occurrence clusters appeared to be linked to parvovirus B19, influenza, CMV and Epstein-Barr virus, according to a later analysis. A later analysis found that HLA-associated TCR beta chains were more clonally expanded and had lower generation probabilities than equally common non-associated chains. CMV serostatus was the only immune exposure information available for the cohort. The authors suggested that the approach could potentially be generalized to other disease states and immunological phenotypes. A later analysis found that most CMV-associated TCR beta chains appeared HLA-restricted, with HLA associations seemingly driven largely by CMV exposure. Because HLA typing was unavailable for some donors at each locus, only the typed subset was used in association tests. A further reported finding was that TCR beta sequences accurately predicted the HLA-A and HLA-B alleles for most subjects in the first cohort. In a later analysis, some 18,000 TCR beta sequences were associated with specific HLA alleles at a false discovery rate of 0.05. V-gene and J-gene trimming of TCR beta chains was associated with a missense DCLRE1C variant in a later genetic analysis, and the association was replicated in an independent cohort. Correlated functional status among segregating V segments might be attributable to linkage disequilibrium, but an unknown experimental factor could not be ruled out. Broadly in line with IMGT annotations, most TCR beta V segments showed up in productive rearrangements about 90% or about 30% of the time in an earlier analysis of around 550 of the donors. In the study, 150 to 200 TCR beta chains were listed as associated with cytomegalovirus. Across donors, most TCR sequences were observed very rarely, whereas some public TCRs were present in many individuals. In this cohort, only TCR beta chains were sequenced, and detectable features were limited by the absence of alpha or paired-chain data.

Preparation of the library involved the immunoSEQ multiplex PCR assay. The multiplex PCR relied on a mix of 60 forward primers for TCR Vbeta segments and 13 reverse primers for TCR Jbeta segments. Amplification of the CDR3 region of rearranged TCR beta genes was performed with a multiplex PCR assay on genomic DNA. Amplified TCR beta libraries were sequenced as 87-base-pair reads on the Illumina HiSeq System. As for the original processing: Across the 670 or so repertoires, a later analysis counted roughly 77 million unique TCR beta chains, 9 million to 14 million of which were shared by at least two donors. A nearest-neighbor algorithm error-corrected the raw reads and collapsed the reads into unique sequences, merging closely related sequences to remove PCR and sequencing errors. V, D and J gene segments were assigned by aligning CDR3 sequences to IMGT reference sequences. For a sequence to be retained, a match of at least six nucleotides to both a V gene segment and a J gene segment was required. Rearrangements were called productive when the CDR3 lacked stop codons and stayed in frame with V and J; all others were non-productive. Following IMGT convention, CDR3 was defined as the stretch from the second conserved V-encoded cysteine to the conserved J-encoded phenylalanine. The earlier analysis of 500 to 600 of the donors excluded sequences that lacked an unambiguous match to a single V gene segment. An earlier analysis of around 600 of the donors classified V segments as functional when productive rearrangements were above 56.7% and as segregating when the standard deviation between donors was above 5%. A statistical classification framework was built for diagnosing cytomegalovirus status from the catalog of TCR beta chain sequences. V and J gene assignment, in a later analysis, came from comparing TCR nucleotide sequences with IMGT/GENE-DB human TR gene sequences. In a later analysis, CDR3 sequences and most-parsimonious VDJ recombination scenarios were assigned using the TCRdist pipeline. In a later analysis, each TCR beta chain was defined by its CDR3 amino acid sequence together with its V-gene family, and reads lacking a unique V-gene family were excluded. To address suspected cross-contamination and a sequencing artifact, a later analysis removed around 590 highly shared, low-generation-probability nucleotide sequences. For each public chain, a later analysis derived a clonal expansion index from normalized ranks of inferred template counts within each repertoire. In a later analysis, generation probabilities were computed with a VDJ recombination model fitted to out-of-frame rearrangements, and the resulting probabilities were checked against IGoR. In a later analysis, hypergeometric tests were used to score TCR-TCR, TCR-HLA and TCR-CMV co-occurrence, with a repertoire-size bias correction applied to TCR pairs. To estimate false discovery rates, a later analysis permuted the HLA or CMV assignments 20 times. A later analysis grouped co-occurring TCRs with DBSCAN, adding TCRdist sequence similarity when clustering within HLA-allele-positive subsets. Repertoires with fewer than 30,000 or more than 120,000 public chains, plus five repertoires with anomalous nucleotide sharing, were excluded from co-occurrence clustering. TCRdb provides this immuneACCESS table in a form limited to in-frame rearrangements. Some clones are lacking; in checked studies, under half of them reflect an unresolved V gene, and why the rest are absent is not known. V and J calls plus clone size are reproduced from that table; the DNA served to infer D and trimming. A total of a few hundred thousand clones appear in this sample, roughly 80% of them only once. 2.5% to 3% of the sample rests with the top ten.

The CDR3, cysteine through phenylalanine, is 15 amino acids long. CDR3 DNA only is kept here, 45 bases in frame from base 1. The V end gives up 3 bases and the J end 3 bases, leaving 5 bases in the junction not matched to a gene. CDR1 and CDR2 are read off the germline V gene (reference sequence) as LNHDA and SQIVND. A remark on this clone: Its target antigen remains unknown. Nothing much larger sits one base from this clone, and base qualities are not available.

In total, around 600 healthy bone marrow donors made up the cohort. All cohort members were sampled while nominally healthy, although unrecorded immune exposures were likely present. The donor was CMV seronegative and belonged to the group of 352 seronegative cohort members. A peripheral blood sample was provided by each donor, and peripheral blood mononuclear cells were used for TCR beta sequencing. Genomic DNA was extracted from the blood cell samples with the Qiagen DNeasy Blood Extraction Kit. The receptor was isolated from a man aged 25 to 40 in good health and CMV-seronegative. Sequenced input: PBMCs. The rearrangement combines TRBV19 with TRBJ2-7, with TRBD2 matching 10 junction bases. Here is the DNA: TGTGCCAGTAGTATTGAAGCGGGGGGGTTCTACGAGCAGTACTTC. Its amino acids are CASSIEAGGFYEQYF. With the portions outside the CDR3 filled from the reference TRBV19 and TRBJ2-7 genes, the complete variable region becomes DGGITQSPKYLFRKEGQNVTLSCEQNLNHDAMYWYRQDPGQGLRLIYYSQIVNDFQKGDIAEGYSVSREKKESFPLTVTSAQKNPTAFYLCASSIEAGGFYEQYFGPGTRLTVT.